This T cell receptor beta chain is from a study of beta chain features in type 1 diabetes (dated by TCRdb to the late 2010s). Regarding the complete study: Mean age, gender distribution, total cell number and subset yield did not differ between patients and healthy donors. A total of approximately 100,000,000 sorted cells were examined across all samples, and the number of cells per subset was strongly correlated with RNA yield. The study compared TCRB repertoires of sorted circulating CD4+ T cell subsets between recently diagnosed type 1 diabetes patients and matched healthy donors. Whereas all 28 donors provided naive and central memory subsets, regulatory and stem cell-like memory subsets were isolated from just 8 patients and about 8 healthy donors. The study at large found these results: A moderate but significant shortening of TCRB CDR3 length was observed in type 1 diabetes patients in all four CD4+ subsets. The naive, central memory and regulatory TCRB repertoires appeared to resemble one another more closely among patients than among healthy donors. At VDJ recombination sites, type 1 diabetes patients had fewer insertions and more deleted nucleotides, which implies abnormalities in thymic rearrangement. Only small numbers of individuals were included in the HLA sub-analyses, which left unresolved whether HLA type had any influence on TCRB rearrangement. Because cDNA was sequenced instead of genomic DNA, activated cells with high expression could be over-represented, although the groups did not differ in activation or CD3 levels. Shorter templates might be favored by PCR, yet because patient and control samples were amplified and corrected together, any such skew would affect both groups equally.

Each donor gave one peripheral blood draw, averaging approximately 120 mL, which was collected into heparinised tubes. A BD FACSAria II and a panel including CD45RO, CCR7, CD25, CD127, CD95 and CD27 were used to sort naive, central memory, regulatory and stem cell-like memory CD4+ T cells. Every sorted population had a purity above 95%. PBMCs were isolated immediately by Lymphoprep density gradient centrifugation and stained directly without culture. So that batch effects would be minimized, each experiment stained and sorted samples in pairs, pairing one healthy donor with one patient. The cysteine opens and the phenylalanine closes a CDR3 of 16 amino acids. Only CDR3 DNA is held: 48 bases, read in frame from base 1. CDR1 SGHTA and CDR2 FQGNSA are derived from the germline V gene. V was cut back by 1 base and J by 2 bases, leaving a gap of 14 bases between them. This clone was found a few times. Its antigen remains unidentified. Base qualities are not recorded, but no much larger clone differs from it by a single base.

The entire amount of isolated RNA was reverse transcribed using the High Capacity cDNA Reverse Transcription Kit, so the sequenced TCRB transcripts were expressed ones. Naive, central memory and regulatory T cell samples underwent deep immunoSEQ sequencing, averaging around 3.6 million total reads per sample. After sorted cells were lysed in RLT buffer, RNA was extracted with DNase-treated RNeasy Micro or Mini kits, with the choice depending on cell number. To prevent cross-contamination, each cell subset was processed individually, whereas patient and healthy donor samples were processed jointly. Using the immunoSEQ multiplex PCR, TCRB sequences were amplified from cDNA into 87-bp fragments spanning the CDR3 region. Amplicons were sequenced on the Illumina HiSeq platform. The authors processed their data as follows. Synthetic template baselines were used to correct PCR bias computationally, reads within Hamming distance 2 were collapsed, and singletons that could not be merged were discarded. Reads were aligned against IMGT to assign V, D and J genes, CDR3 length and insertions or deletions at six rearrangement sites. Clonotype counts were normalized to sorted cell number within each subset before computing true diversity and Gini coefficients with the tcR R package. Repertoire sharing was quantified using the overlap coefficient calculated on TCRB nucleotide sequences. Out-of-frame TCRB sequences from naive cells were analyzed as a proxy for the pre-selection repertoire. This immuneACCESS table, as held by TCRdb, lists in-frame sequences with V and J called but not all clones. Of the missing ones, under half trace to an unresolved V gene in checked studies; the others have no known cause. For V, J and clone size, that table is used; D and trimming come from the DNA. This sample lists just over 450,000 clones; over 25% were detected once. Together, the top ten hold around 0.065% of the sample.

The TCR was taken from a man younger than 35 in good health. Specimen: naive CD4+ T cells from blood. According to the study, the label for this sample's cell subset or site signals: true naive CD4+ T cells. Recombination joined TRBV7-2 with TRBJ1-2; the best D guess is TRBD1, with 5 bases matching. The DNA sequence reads TGTGCCAGCAGCTTAGTAAGACAGCCTTACAACTATGGCTACACCTTC. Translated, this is CASSLVRQPYNYGYTF.